This T cell receptor (beta chain) is drawn from a study of cytomegalovirus exposure and HLA in healthy donors. Details on this clone: Its antigen is not identified.

The study, taken as a whole, reports: Altogether, 164 TCR beta chains were recorded as cytomegalovirus-associated. What a later analysis reportedly showed was that an Asian-associated ancestry cluster had fewer N-insertions than the approximately 700-donor mean.

In the PCR, 60 Vbeta and 13 Jbeta primers were used. Profiled with immunoSEQ multiplex PCR; TCRdb holds only in-frame clones, not every one. In the table there are approximately 120,000 clones, over 75% of which are singletons. The germline V and J ends were trimmed by 3 bases and 2 bases, with 16 bases remaining between them. The CDR3 runs to 16 residues. CDR1 SGHRS and CDR2 YFSETQ come from the germline V gene. This rearrangement joins TRBV5-1 to TRBJ2-3, with a possible D match to TRBD1 (5 bases). The sequence came from a man in his forties in good health and CMV-seropositive. The source material was PBMCs. Written as DNA, the CDR3 is TGCGCCAGCAGCTCCATCCCGGGCAGGGTCACAGATACGCAGTATTTT. It specifies CASSSIPGRVTDTQYF.